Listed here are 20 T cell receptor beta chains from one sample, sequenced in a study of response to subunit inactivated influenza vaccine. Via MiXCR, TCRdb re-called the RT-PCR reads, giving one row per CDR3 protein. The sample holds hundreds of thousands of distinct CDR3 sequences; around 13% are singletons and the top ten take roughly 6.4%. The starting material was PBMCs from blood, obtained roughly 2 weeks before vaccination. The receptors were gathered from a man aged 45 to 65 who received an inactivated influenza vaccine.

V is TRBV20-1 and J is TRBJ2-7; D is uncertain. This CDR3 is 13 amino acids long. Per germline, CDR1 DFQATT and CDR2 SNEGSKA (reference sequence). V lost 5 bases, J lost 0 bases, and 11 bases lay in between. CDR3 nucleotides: TGCAGTGCTCATAGACCAAACTCCTACGAGCAGTACTTC. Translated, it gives CSAHRPNSYEQYF.

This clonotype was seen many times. CDR3 nucleotides: TGTGCCAGCAGCTTGACTGGAAGTGGGTGGGGCACTGAAGCTTTCTTT. It translates to CASSLTGSGWGTEAFF. The V gene is TRBV7-3, the J gene TRBJ1-1; D not certain. This CDR3 spans 16 amino acids. V was pared by 3 bases and J by 4 bases, with 18 bases between. CDR1 and CDR2 from the germline V gene are SGHTA and FQGTGA.

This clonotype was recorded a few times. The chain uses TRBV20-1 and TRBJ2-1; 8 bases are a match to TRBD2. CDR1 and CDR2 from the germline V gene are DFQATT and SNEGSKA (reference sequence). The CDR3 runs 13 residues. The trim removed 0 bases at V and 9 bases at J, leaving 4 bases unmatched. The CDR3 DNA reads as TGCAGTGCTAGAGATCAGGCGGGAGGTGAGCAGTTCTTC. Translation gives CSARDQAGGEQFF.

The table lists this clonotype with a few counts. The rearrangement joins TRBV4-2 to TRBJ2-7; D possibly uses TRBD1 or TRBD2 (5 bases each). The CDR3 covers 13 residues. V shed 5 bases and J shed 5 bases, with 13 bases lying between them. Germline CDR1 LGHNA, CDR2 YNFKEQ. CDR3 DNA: TGTGCCAGCAGCAGGCGGTTGGGGGACGAGCAGTACTTC. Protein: CASSRRLGDEQYF.

The CDR3 nucleotides read TGTGCCAGCAGTTCCCGGGACAGGGGGATCGGGGCCAACGTCCTGACTTTC. Translated: CASSSRDRGIGANVLTF. The chain couples TRBV2 to TRBJ2-6, with 11 bases aligning to TRBD1. Germline V gene sequence: CDR1 SNHLY, CDR2 FYNNEI. The CDR3 is 17 residues long. V shed 5 bases and J 4 bases; nucleotides not matched to a gene: 7. The complete variable domain, with remaining parts taken from reference TRBV2 and TRBJ2-6, reads EPEVTQTPSHQVTQMGQEVILRCVPISNHLYFYWYRQILGQKVEFLVSFYNNEISEKSEIFDDQFSVERPDGSNFTLKIRSTKLEDSAMYFCASSSRDRGIGANVLTFGAGSRLTVL.

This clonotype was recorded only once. The CDR3 loop reads CAWSRRGNTIYF. The CDR3 DNA sequence: TGTGCCTGGAGTCGGCGGGGAAACACCATATATTTT. The genes are TRBV30 and TRBJ1-3; D ambiguous. CDR3 length: 12 amino acids. With 2 bases removed from V and 4 bases from J, the gap between germline ends came to 6 bases. In germline, CDR1 is GTSNPN, CDR2 SVGIG (reference sequence).

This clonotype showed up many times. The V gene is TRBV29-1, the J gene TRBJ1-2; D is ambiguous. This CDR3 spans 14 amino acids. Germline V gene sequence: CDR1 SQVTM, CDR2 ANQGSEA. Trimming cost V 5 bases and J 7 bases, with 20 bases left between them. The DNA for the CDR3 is TGCAGCGTTCCTTCGCTGGGCTCCCTTCTTGGCTACACCTTC. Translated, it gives CSVPSLGSLLGYTF.

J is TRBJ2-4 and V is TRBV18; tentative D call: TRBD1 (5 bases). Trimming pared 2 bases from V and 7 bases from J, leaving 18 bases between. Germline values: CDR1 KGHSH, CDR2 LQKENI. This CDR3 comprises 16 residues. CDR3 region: CASSPNSVGLGNIQYF. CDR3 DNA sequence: TGTGCCAGCTCACCAAATTCCGTGGGGCTGGGCAACATTCAGTACTTC.

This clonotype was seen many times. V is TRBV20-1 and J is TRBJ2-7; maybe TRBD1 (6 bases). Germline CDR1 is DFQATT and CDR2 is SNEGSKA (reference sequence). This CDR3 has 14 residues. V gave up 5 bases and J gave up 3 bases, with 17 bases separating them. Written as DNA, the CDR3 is TGCAGTGCTCCCCAGCTACAGGGAATCTACGAGCAGTACTTC. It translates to CSAPQLQGIYEQYF.

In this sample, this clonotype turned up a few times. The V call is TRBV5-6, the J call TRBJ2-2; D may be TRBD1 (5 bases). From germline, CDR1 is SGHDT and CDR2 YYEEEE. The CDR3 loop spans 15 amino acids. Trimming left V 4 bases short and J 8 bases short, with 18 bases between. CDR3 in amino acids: CASSQHPLGAGELFF. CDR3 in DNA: TGTGCCAGCAGCCAGCACCCCCTTGGGGCGGGGGAGCTGTTTTTT.

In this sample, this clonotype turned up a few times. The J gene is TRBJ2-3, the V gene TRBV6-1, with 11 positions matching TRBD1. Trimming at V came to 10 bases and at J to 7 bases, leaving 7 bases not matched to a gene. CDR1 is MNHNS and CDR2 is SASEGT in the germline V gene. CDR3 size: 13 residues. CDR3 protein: CATLGTGGYTQYF. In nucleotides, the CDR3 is TGTGCCACCCTAGGGACAGGGGGTTATACGCAGTATTTT.

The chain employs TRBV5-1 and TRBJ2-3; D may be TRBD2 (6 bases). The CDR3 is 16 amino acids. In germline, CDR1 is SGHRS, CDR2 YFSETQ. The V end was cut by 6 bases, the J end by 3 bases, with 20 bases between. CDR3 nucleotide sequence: TGCGCCAGCACCGAGACCGGGGGAATGGGGACAGATACGCAGTATTTT. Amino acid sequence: CASTETGGMGTDTQYF.

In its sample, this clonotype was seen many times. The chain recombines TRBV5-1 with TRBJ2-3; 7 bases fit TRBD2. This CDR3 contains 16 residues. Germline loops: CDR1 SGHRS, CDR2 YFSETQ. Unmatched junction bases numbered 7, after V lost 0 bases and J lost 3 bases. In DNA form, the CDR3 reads TGCGCCAGCAGCTTGGCGGTTCTAGCGGAGACAGATACGCAGTATTTT. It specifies CASSLAVLAETDTQYF.

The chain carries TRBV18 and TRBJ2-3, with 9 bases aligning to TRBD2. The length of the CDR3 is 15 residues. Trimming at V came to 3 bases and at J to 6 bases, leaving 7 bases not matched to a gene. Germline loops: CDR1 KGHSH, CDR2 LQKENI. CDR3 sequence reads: CASSPSAGGSDTQYF. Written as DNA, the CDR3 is TGTGCCAGCTCACCCTCAGCGGGAGGTTCGGATACGCAGTATTTT. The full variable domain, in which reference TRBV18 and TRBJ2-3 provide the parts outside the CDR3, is NAGVMQNPRHLVRRRGQEARLRCSPMKGHSHVYWYRQLPEEGLKFMVYLQKENIIDESGMPKERFSAEFPKEGPSILRIQQVVRGDSAAYFCASSPSAGGSDTQYFGPGTRLTVL.

CDR3 sequence: CAWSGSNNQPQHF. The CDR3 nucleotides are TGTGCCTGGAGTGGAAGTAACAATCAGCCCCAGCATTTT. The chain is built from TRBV30 and TRBJ1-5; D ambiguous. Germline loops: CDR1 GTSNPN, CDR2 SVGIG (reference sequence). There are 13 residues in the CDR3. The V end lost 1 base, the J end lost 3 bases, and 7 bases lay between the germline ends.

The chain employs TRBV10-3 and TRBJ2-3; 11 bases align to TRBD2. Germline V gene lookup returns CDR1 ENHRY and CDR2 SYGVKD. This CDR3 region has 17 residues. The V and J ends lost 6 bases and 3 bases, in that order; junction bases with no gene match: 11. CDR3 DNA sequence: TGTGCCATCAGGACGGTACTAGCGGGGGCAGGTACAGATACGCAGTATTTT. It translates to CAIRTVLAGAGTDTQYF.

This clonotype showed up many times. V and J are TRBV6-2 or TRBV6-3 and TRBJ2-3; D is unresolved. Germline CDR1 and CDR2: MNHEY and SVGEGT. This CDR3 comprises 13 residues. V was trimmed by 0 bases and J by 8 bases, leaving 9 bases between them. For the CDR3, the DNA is TGTGCCAGCAGTTACTCGACCCTCGGTACGCAGTATTTT. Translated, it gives CASSYSTLGTQYF.

The DNA of the CDR3 is TGTGCCAGCAGTTACGCGGTAACTGAAGCTTTCTTT. This gives the protein CASSYAVTEAFF. The chain recombines TRBV6-2 or TRBV6-3 with TRBJ1-1; D unresolved. This CDR3 spans 12 amino acids. V was clipped by 2 bases and J by 5 bases, with 6 bases between them. Looked up from germline, CDR1 is MNHEY and CDR2 is SVGEGT.

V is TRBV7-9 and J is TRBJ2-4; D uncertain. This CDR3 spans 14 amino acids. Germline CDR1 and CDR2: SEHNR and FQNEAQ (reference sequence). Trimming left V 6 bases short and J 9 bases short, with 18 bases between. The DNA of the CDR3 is TGTGCCAGCAGTCCACCCCCAAGGGCTGGCATTCAGTACTTC. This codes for CASSPPPRAGIQYF.

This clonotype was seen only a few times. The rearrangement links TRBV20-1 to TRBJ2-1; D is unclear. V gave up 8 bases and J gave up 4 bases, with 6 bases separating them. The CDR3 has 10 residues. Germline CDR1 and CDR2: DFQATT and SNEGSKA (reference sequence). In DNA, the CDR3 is TGCAGTCCAGTATACAATGAGCAGTTCTTC. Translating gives CSPVYNEQFF.